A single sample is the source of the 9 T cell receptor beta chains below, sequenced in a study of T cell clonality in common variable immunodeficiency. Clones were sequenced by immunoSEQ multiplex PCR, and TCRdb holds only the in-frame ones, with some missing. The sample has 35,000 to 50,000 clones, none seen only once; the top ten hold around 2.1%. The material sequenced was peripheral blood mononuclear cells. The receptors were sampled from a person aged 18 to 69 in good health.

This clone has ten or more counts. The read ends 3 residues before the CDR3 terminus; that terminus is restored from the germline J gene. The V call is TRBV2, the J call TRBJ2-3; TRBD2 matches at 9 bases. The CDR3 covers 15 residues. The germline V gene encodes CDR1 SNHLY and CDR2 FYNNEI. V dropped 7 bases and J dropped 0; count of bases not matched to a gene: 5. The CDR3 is CASNQREASTDTQYF. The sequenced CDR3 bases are TGTGCCAGCAACCAGCGGGAGGCCAGCACAGATACG.

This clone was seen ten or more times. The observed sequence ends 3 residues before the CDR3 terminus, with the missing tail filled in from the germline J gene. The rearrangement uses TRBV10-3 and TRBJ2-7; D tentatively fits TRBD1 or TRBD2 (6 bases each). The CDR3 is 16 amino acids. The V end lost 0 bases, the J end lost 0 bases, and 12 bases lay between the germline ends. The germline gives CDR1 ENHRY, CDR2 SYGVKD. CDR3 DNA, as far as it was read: TGTGCCATCAGTGAGTCGGGAGGACAGTACTCCTACGAG. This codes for CAISESGGQYSYE. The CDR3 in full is CAISESGGQYSYEQYF.

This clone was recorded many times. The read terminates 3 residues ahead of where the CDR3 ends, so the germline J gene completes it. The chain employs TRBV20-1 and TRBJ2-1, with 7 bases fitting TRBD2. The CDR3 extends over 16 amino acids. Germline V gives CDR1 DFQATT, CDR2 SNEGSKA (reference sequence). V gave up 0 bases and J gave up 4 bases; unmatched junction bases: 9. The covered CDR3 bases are TGCAGTGCTAGAGACGGGGGAGGGACCCCGTACAATGAG. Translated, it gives CSARDGGGTPYNE. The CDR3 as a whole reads CSARDGGGTPYNEQFF.

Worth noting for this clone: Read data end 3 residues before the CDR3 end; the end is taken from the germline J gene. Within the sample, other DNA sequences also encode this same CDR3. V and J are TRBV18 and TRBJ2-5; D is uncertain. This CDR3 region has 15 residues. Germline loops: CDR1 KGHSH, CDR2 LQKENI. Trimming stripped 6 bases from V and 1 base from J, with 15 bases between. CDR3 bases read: TGTGCCAGCTCCCCCCCGCTCAGACTCCAAGAGACC. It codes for CASSPPLRLQET. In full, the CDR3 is CASSPPLRLQETQYF.

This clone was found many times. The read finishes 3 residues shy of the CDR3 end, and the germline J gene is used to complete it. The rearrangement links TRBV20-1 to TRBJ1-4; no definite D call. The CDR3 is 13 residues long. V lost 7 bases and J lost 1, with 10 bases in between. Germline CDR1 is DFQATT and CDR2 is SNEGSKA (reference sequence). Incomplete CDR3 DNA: TGCAGTGTTTCGACAAGAACTAATGAAAAA. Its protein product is CSVSTRTNEK. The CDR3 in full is CSVSTRTNEKLFF.

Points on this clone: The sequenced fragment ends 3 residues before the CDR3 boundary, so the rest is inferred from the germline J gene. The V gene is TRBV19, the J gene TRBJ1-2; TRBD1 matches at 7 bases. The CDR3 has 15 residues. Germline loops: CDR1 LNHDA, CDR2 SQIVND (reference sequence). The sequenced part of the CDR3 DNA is TGTGCCAGTAGTATTAGGGGGCCGAGCTCCTACGAC. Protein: CASSIRGPSSYD. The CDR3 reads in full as CASSIRGPSSYDYTF. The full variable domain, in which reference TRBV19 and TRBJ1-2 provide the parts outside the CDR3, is DGGITQSPKYLFRKEGQNVTLSCEQNLNHDAMYWYRQDPGQGLRLIYYSQIVNDFQKGDIAEGYSVSREKKESFPLTVTSAQKNPTAFYLCASSIRGPSSYDYTFGSGTRLTVV.

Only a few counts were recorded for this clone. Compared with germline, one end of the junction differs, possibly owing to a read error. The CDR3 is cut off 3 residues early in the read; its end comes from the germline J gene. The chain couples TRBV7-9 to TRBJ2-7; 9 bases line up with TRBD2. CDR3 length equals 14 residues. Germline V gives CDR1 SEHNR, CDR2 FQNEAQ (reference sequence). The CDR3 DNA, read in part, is TGTACCAGCAGCCCCCACGTAGCGGGAGACGAG. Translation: CTSSPHVAGDE. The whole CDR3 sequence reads CTSSPHVAGDEQYF.

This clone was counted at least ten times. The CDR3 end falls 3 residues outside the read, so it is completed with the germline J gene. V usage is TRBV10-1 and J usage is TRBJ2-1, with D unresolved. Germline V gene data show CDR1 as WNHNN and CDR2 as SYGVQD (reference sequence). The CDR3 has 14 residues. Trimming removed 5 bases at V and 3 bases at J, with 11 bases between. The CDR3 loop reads CASSKGLGYNEQFF. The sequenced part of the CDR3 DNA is TGCGCCAGCAGTAAAGGTCTAGGCTACAATGAG.

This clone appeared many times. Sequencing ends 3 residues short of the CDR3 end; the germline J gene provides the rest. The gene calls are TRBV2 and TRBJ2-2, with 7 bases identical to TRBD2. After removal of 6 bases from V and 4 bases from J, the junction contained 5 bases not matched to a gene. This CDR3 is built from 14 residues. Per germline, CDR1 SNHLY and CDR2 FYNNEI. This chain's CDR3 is CASREWGGTGELFF. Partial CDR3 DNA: TGTGCCAGCAGGGAGTGGGGGGGCACCGGGGAG.